This passage covers 26 T cell receptor beta chains from one sample sequenced in a study of cytomegalovirus exposure and HLA in healthy donors. The primer mix had 60 Vbeta and 13 Jbeta primers. TCRdb's copy holds only in-frame clones and misses some; the assay was immunoSEQ multiplex PCR. The top ten clones hold roughly 10% of a sample with under 250,000 clones, around 86% of them seen once. The sample consisted of PBMCs. The origin of the receptors is a woman between 50 and 59 years old in good health and CMV-seropositive.

The chain carries TRBV9 and TRBJ1-6; D is unresolved. Germline V CDR1 and CDR2: SGDLS, YYNGEE. The germline V and J ends were trimmed by 5 bases and 3 bases, with 12 bases remaining between them. This CDR3 spans 15 amino acids. CDR3 region: CASRAHEDYNSPLHF. As DNA, the CDR3 is TGTGCCAGCAGGGCCCACGAGGACTATAATTCACCCCTCCACTTT.

This chain links TRBV11-3 with TRBJ2-3; 9 nucleotides agree with TRBD2. The V gene end was trimmed by 1 base and the J gene end by 2 bases; junction bases not matched to a gene: 7. CDR3 length: 17 residues. CDR1 and CDR2 from the germline V gene are SGHNT and YENEEA. CDR3 residues: CASSLGREGDYTDTQYF. In nucleotides, the CDR3 is TGTGCCAGCAGCTTAGGGCGGGAGGGGGACTACACAGATACGCAGTATTTT.

This clone was seen a single time. The CDR3 reads CASRADRLSGYTF. DNA of the CDR3: TGTGCCAGCAGGGCGGACAGGCTGTCTGGCTACACCTTC. The chain couples TRBV6-6 to TRBJ1-2; 7 nucleotides line up with TRBD1. Germline CDR1 is MNHNY and CDR2 is SVGAGI (reference sequence). V shed 6 bases and J 7 bases; nucleotides not matched to a gene: 8. The CDR3 totals 13 residues.

The rearrangement links TRBV6-1 to TRBJ2-5, with 10 positions matching TRBD2. Germline CDR1 reads MNHNS; CDR2 reads SASEGT. Trimming took 1 base from V and 2 from J; bases not matched to a gene: 4. This CDR3 is 16 amino acids long. Written as DNA, the CDR3 is TGTGCCAGCAGTGAAGTCCTAGCGGGGGATCAAGAGACCCAGTACTTC. As protein: CASSEVLAGDQETQYF.

This clone has only a few counts. This rearrangement joins TRBV5-6 to TRBJ2-3, with 7 nucleotides matching TRBD1. V lost 3 bases, J lost 3 bases, and 10 bases stayed unmatched. Germline CDR1 and CDR2: SGHDT and YYEEEE. CDR3 size: 16 residues. The CDR3, as DNA: TGTGCCAGCAGCTCGAGAAACAGGGGATCGACAGATACGCAGTATTTT. Amino acids: CASSSRNRGSTDTQYF.

V gene TRBV5-1 combines with J gene TRBJ2-3; no reliable D call. The length of the CDR3 is 15 residues. Germline V CDR1 and CDR2: SGHRS, YFSETQ. Trimming left V 0 bases short and J 1 base short, with 9 bases between. CDR3 bases: TGCGCCAGCAGCTTGGCGAGAAGCCGCACAGATACGCAGTATTTT. Encoded protein: CASSLARSRTDTQYF. Full variable domain (rest looked up from reference TRBV5-1 and TRBJ2-3): KAGVTQTPRYLIKTRGQQVTLSCSPISGHRSVSWYQQTPGQGLQFLFEYFSETQRNKGNFPGRFSGRQFSNSRSEMNVSTLELGDSALYLCASSLARSRTDTQYFGPGTRLTVL.

J is TRBJ1-2 and V is TRBV7-2, with D hard to call. Germline CDR1 SGHTA, CDR2 FQGNSA. The V end lost 5 bases, the J end lost 7 bases, and 8 bases lay between the germline ends. This CDR3 is 11 amino acids long. CDR3 nucleotide sequence: TGTGCCAGCAGCCCCGGGGTTGGCTACACCTTC. Protein sequence: CASSPGVGYTF. Full variable domain (missing parts from reference TRBV7-2 and TRBJ1-2): GAGVSQSPSNKVTEKGKDVELRCDPISGHTALYWYRQSLGQGLEFLIYFQGNSAPDKSGLPSDRFSAERTGGSVSTLTIQRTQQEDSAVYLCASSPGVGYTFGSGTRLTVV.

The gene calls are TRBV27 and TRBJ1-5; the D gene is possibly TRBD1 (6 bases). The CDR3 loop spans 15 amino acids. CDR1 is MNHEY, CDR2 SMNVEV, per germline (reference sequence). Trimming left V 4 bases short and J 2 bases short, with 12 bases between. The CDR3, as DNA: TGTGCCAGCAGTTCCGTGACAGGAGGCAATCAGCCCCAGCATTTT. Amino acid sequence: CASSSVTGGNQPQHF.

This sequence joins TRBV5-5 and TRBJ2-3; perhaps TRBD2 as D (5 bases). The CDR3 covers 14 residues. CDR1 SGHKS and CDR2 YYEKEE come from the germline V gene (reference sequence). Trimming cost V 0 bases and J 3 bases, with 8 bases left between them. DNA of the CDR3: TGTGCCAGCAGCTTGGGAGGCGGGACAGATACGCAGTATTTT. Translation gives CASSLGGGTDTQYF.

This chain connects TRBV30 to TRBJ1-1; the D is unclear. Trimming took off 8 bases at V and 4 bases at J, with 20 bases between the two ends. The CDR3 sequence is 14 residues long. Per the germline V gene, CDR1 is GTSNPN and CDR2 is SVGIG (reference sequence). The CDR3: CAGDGEELGTEAFF. The DNA of the CDR3 is TGTGCCGGTGATGGTGAGGAGTTGGGCACTGAAGCTTTCTTT.

V and J are TRBV5-1 and TRBJ2-6; the match to TRBD1 covers 11 bases. This CDR3 is built from 19 residues. After removal of 4 bases from V and 0 bases from J, the junction contained 9 bases not matched to a gene. Germline CDR1 reads SGHRS; CDR2 reads YFSETQ. In DNA form, the CDR3 reads TGCGCCAGCAGCACTGCCGGGACAGGGGGAAGCTCTGGGGCCAACGTCCTGACTTTC. Protein sequence: CASSTAGTGGSSGANVLTF.

This chain joins TRBV19 and TRBJ2-3, with D possibly TRBD1 on 6 matching bases. The CDR3 runs 15 residues. CDR1 and CDR2 (germline): LNHDA, SQIVND (reference sequence). Trimming shortened V by 6 bases and J by 1 base, and 14 bases separated the two germline ends. CDR3 loop: CASSKGELGTDTQYF. The DNA of the CDR3 is TGTGCCAGTAGCAAGGGGGAGTTGGGCACAGATACGCAGTATTTT.

The V and J genes are TRBV9 and TRBJ2-7; D is possibly TRBD1 (6 bases). Germline-derived CDR1 and CDR2 are SGDLS and YYNGEE. The CDR3 is 14 residues long. Trimming removed 3 bases from V and 0 bases from J, with 10 bases in between. The CDR3 spells CASSDTGNSYEQYF. In DNA form, the CDR3 reads TGTGCCAGCAGCGACACAGGGAACTCCTACGAGCAGTACTTC.

The chain couples TRBV9 to TRBJ2-1; 9 positions agree with TRBD2. This CDR3 is 15 amino acids long. Germline V gene data show CDR1 as SGDLS and CDR2 as YYNGEE. Losses at the gene ends were 0 bases for V and 8 bases for J; bases not matched to a gene: 6. In DNA form, the CDR3 reads TGTGCCAGCAGCGTAGCAGTGCGGGGGGGCGATGAGCAGTTCTTC. It is translated as CASSVAVRGGDEQFF.

The V and J genes are TRBV5-1 and TRBJ1-1, with D tentatively TRBD1 (6 bases). Trimming cost V 0 bases and J 4 bases, with 16 bases left between them. The germline CDR1 and CDR2 sequences are SGHRS and YFSETQ. There are 16 residues in the CDR3. CDR3 sequence: CASSLGVGGGVTEAFF. CDR3 nucleotide sequence: TGCGCCAGCAGCTTGGGCGTGGGGGGGGGCGTCACTGAAGCTTTCTTT. Full variable domain (remainder filled in from reference TRBV5-1 and TRBJ1-1): KAGVTQTPRYLIKTRGQQVTLSCSPISGHRSVSWYQQTPGQGLQFLFEYFSETQRNKGNFPGRFSGRQFSNSRSEMNVSTLELGDSALYLCASSLGVGGGVTEAFFGQGTRLTVV.

The CDR3 is CASSTGQLNTEAFF. CDR3 nucleotides: TGCGCCAGCAGCACCGGACAGCTGAACACTGAAGCTTTCTTT. The chain employs TRBV5-1 and TRBJ1-1; D may be TRBD1 (6 bases). Per the germline V gene, CDR1 is SGHRS and CDR2 is YFSETQ. The CDR3 extends over 14 amino acids. Trimming took off 4 bases at V and 0 bases at J, with 10 bases between the two ends.

This chain connects TRBV19 to TRBJ1-2; TRBD1 might be the D (5 bases). CDR1 LNHDA and CDR2 SQIVND come from the germline V gene (reference sequence). This CDR3 contains 13 residues. V was cut by 6 bases and J by 8 bases, with 16 bases left in between. The CDR3 loop reads CASSLTGEGGYTF. The CDR3, as DNA: TGTGCCAGTAGCCTTACAGGAGAAGGAGGCTACACCTTC.

The V gene is TRBV30, the J gene TRBJ1-4; D unresolved. CDR3 length: 13 amino acids. Per the germline V gene, CDR1 is GTSNPN and CDR2 is SVGIG (reference sequence). The V end was cut by 7 bases, the J end by 8 bases, with 17 bases between. CDR3 in DNA: TGTGCCTTGGTCAGCACCGGGAGGGAAAAACTGTTTTTT. As protein: CALVSTGREKLFF.

The chain is built from TRBV6-4 and TRBJ1-1, with no clear D. Trimming pared 5 bases from V and 5 bases from J, leaving 21 bases between. Germline V gene lookup returns CDR1 MRHNA and CDR2 SNTAGT. This CDR3 is built from 16 residues. CDR3 coding DNA: TGTGCCAGCAGTCCGGAGGGTTGGGGAATGGGGACTGAAGCTTTCTTT. Protein: CASSPEGWGMGTEAFF.

This chain connects TRBV5-4 to TRBJ2-7; 11 nucleotides match TRBD2. The trim removed 3 bases at V and 3 bases at J, leaving 5 bases unmatched. The length of the CDR3 is 15 residues. Germline values: CDR1 SGHNT, CDR2 YYREEE (reference sequence). The CDR3 loop reads CASSSGLAENYEQYF. CDR3 in DNA: TGTGCCAGCAGCTCGGGACTAGCGGAAAACTACGAGCAGTACTTC.

The chain carries TRBV2 and TRBJ1-6; tentatively, D is TRBD1 (6 bases). The CDR3 covers 13 residues. The germline CDR1 and CDR2 sequences are SNHLY and FYNNEI. Deletions cut 7 bases from V and 9 bases from J, with 13 bases between. The CDR3 is CASTLQGASPLHF. CDR3 in DNA: TGTGCCAGCACCCTACAGGGCGCTTCACCCCTCCACTTT.

The chain joins TRBV30 to TRBJ1-5, with 7 bases that match TRBD1. In germline, CDR1 is GTSNPN, CDR2 SVGIG (reference sequence). V shed 2 bases, J shed 2 bases, and the junction held 6 bases outside the gene matches. The CDR3 spans 15 residues. The CDR3 protein is CAWSFRGLGNQPQHF. The CDR3 region has the DNA TGTGCCTGGAGTTTTAGGGGGCTGGGCAATCAGCCCCAGCATTTT.

V usage is TRBV15 and J usage is TRBJ1-2, with D possibly TRBD1 on 6 matching bases. With 3 bases removed from V and 8 bases from J, the gap between germline ends came to 16 bases. The CDR3 totals 14 residues. The germline V gene has CDR1 LNHNV and CDR2 YYDKDF (reference sequence). CDR3 protein: CATSSAGQSWGYTF. The CDR3, as DNA: TGTGCCACCAGCAGCGCCGGACAGTCTTGGGGCTACACCTTC.

The rearrangement uses TRBV30 and TRBJ2-3; a weak D match, TRBD2 (7 bases). CDR3 size: 12 residues. Trimming stripped 3 bases from V and 4 bases from J, with 8 bases between. Per the germline V gene, CDR1 is GTSNPN and CDR2 is SVGIG (reference sequence). The CDR3 nucleotides are TGTGCCTGGAGCGGGGGGCCAGATACGCAGTATTTT. This translates into CAWSGGPDTQYF.

This rearrangement joins TRBV18 to TRBJ2-5, with TRBD2 matching 7 bases. The CDR3 loop spans 15 amino acids. Germline CDR1 is KGHSH and CDR2 is LQKENI. J was trimmed by 2 bases and V by 2 bases; bases with no gene match: 5. This chain's CDR3 is CASSPNGGEQETQYF. The CDR3 nucleotides are TGTGCCAGCTCACCAAATGGGGGGGAACAAGAGACCCAGTACTTC.

This clone was observed once. The rearrangement joins TRBV12-5 to TRBJ2-5; D gene uncertain. The tail of the sequence fits TRBJ2-7 better, so the J call may be wrong. Germline CDR1 and CDR2: LGHNT and FRNRAP. The CDR3 runs to 14 residues. The CDR3 DNA reads as TGTGCTAGTGGCCCTAGAGGTAATTCCTACGAGCAGTACTTC. Amino acids: CASGPRGNSYEQYF.